The sequence of this T cell receptor (beta chain) was determined in a study of metastatic and nonmetastatic thyroid tumors. The overall study: Both malignant and benign thyroid patients supplied peripheral blood and tumor or nodule tissue samples, across which the repertoires of these patients were then compared.

In its sample, this clone ranks as medium-sized (0.01 to 0.1%). The antigen is unknown. As originally analysed: Clinicopathological groups differed in CDR3, with these differences serving to build a distant-metastasis classifier for papillary thyroid cancer. TCRdb re-analyzed the PCR reads through MiXCR. The V and J calls follow TCRdb's processing rather than the paper's. The table lists some 17,000 clones, roughly 26% of them singletons. Thyroid surgery took place with no prior treatment in any patient. Regarding the study as a whole: Reportedly, malignant thyroid tumors had significantly higher TCR beta diversity than benign nodules, in blood and tumor.

The sample consisted of blood. This clonotype was obtained from a male donor with papillary thyroid cancer or a benign thyroid nodule (not recorded which). Some clones in this sample may be carry-over from other donors' samples.

The CDR3, as DNA: TGTGCCAGCAGCAACCTACCGGGACTAGTTTCTCGCGAGCAGTACTTC. Translated, it gives CASSNLPGLVSREQYF. V gene TRBV7-8 combines with J gene TRBJ2-7; 8 bases are shared with TRBD2. The CDR3 is 16 amino acids. CDR1 is SGHVS and CDR2 is FQNEAQ in the germline V gene. The J segment lost 6 bases and the V segment lost 5 bases, leaving 15 bases of the junction unmatched.